The clone carrying this T cell receptor beta chain is medium-sized in the sample. TCR beta rearrangements were amplified from peripheral blood genomic DNA. This specimen belongs to a study of T cell repertoires in aging, cancer and after chemotherapy. This CDR3 is built from 13 residues. The germline V gene encodes CDR1 GTSNPN and CDR2 SVGIG (reference sequence). V lost 2 bases and J lost 6; bases outside the gene matches: 6. TRB rearrangements spanning V, D and J were amplified using mixed TRB-A/B primers. From the multiplex PCR reads, TCRdb called clonotypes with MiXCR, one entry per CDR3 protein. This sample has roughly 3,000 distinct CDR3 sequences; 25% to 30% occur once, and the top ten carry 7.5% to 10%.

The receptor comes from a human donor in good health. This chain joins TRBV30 and TRBJ1-1; 7 bases fit TRBD1. The sequenced sample consisted of blood. The CDR3 loop is CAWSTTGSAEAFF. The CDR3 DNA reads TGTGCCTGGAGTACGACAGGGAGCGCTGAAGCTTTCTTT.